Given below is one T cell receptor beta chain in context. Its antigen is unidentified. The sample originates from a study of CXCR3-negative and CXCR3-positive naive CD8 T cells. The sorting of each CD8+ T cell subset was done in triplicate, at approximately 310,000 cells each. Definition of naive CD8+ T cells rested on a CD45RO-CCR7+CD27+CD95- profile. UMI-labeled 5' RACE yielded the TRB cDNA libraries. Each CDR3 protein gets one entry in TCRdb, which reprocessed the 5' RACE reads and gives no DNA. The listing records 100,000 or so distinct CDR3 sequences. General study results and limits: Similarly elevated diversity marked both naive subsets, with memory CD8+ cells showing far lower diversity. Researchers report that CXCR3-positive naive cells carry more hydrophobic TRB CDR3s than CXCR3-negative naive cells.

The clonotype comes from a human donor in good health. Some clones in this sample may be carry-over from other donors' samples. Material for sequencing was naive CXCR3- CD8+ T cells from blood. Sample subset: CD45RO-CCR7+CD27+CD95- naive CD8+ T cells lacking CXCR3 (TNR3-).

CDR3: CASSGENSYEQYF. V is TRBV9 and J is TRBJ2-7. The CDR3 is 13 amino acids. The germline gives CDR1 SGDLS, CDR2 YYNGEE.